Listed below are T cell receptor beta chains from one sample, sequenced in a study of T cells after yellow fever vaccination. TCRdb fed the 5' RACE reads into MiXCR, producing one record per CDR3 protein. The sample holds fewer than 650,000 distinct CDR3 sequences; roughly a fifth are singletons and the top ten take less than 20%. The source was PBMCs, collected roughly 20 days after the first yellow fever vaccination. All receptors come from a man between 18 and 35 years old who received the YFV17D yellow fever vaccine. CDR3s include the opening cysteine and the closing phenylalanine or tryptophan. A D gene is named only where the DNA matches it firmly. Clone size, where shown, is once, few, many, or a class for clones that have expanded.

clone_size j_call d_call v_call cdr3_nt cdr3_aa
. TRBJ2-1 . TRBV7-2 TGTGCCAGCAGCTTTGCTGGGGCCAATGAGCAGTTCTTC CASSFAGANEQFF
. TRBJ2-3 . TRBV5-1 TGCGCCAGCAGCTTGATGAAGGGAACGGATACGCAGTATTTT CASSLMKGTDTQYF
few TRBJ2-1 TRBD2 TRBV4-2 TGTGCCAGCAGCCGAAGCGGGGACTTCGATGAGCAGTTCTTC CASSRSGDFDEQFF
many TRBJ1-3 . TRBV7-2 TGTGCCAGCAGCCCCGCCGGGGGCGGGGGGTACACCATATATTTT CASSPAGGGGYTIYF
. TRBJ2-3 . TRBV7-2 TGTGCCAGCAGCTTAGCGCAGGGAGATACGCAGTATTTT CASSLAQGDTQYF
. TRBJ2-5 . TRBV5-4 TGTGCCAGCAGCTTGGATCTCCACCAAGAGACCCAGTACTTC CASSLDLHQETQYF
many TRBJ1-4 . TRBV5-1 TGCGCCAGCAGCTTCAGTTTTGGGAATGAAAAACTGTTTTTT CASSFSFGNEKLFF
few TRBJ1-1 . TRBV12-3/TRBV12-4 TGTGCCAGCACCCGGGGGGCTATGAACACTGAAGCTTTCTTT CASTRGAMNTEAFF
few TRBJ2-3 . TRBV7-2 TGTGCCAGCAGCTTAAGTGATCTTGTATATACGCAGTATTTT CASSLSDLVYTQYF
few TRBJ2-7 TRBD2 TRBV7-2 TGTGCCAGCAGCTTAGGGCTGATGGGGAGGGAATACGAGCAGTACTTC CASSLGLMGREYEQYF
few TRBJ2-3 . TRBV10-3 TGTGCCATCAGTGAGCCAGATAAGAGGGCAGATACGCAGTATTTT CAISEPDKRADTQYF
. TRBJ1-2 . TRBV19 TGTGCCAGTAGTATGGTCGGGGCCTTTGGCTACACCTTC CASSMVGAFGYTF
. TRBJ1-6 . TRBV9 TGTGCCAGCAGCGTAGGTGGGCAGGGTAACTCACCCCTCCACTTT CASSVGGQGNSPLHF
. TRBJ1-4 . TRBV3-1 TGTGCCAGCAGCCCTTACACGGGAGATGAAAAACTGTTTTTT CASSPYTGDEKLFF
. TRBJ1-1 . TRBV10-3 TGTGCCATCAGTGGACAGGACGGTAACACTGAAGCTTTCTTT CAISGQDGNTEAFF
few TRBJ2-5 . TRBV7-9 TGTGCCAGCAGCTTAAGAGGGTACGAGACCCAGTACTTC CASSLRGYETQYF
few TRBJ1-5 . TRBV20-1 TGCAGTGCTAGAGATGAGGTCGGGGGGCGAGGAAATCAGCCCCAGCATTTT CSARDEVGGRGNQPQHF
few TRBJ2-4 TRBD2 TRBV11-2 TGTGCCAGCAGCTTAGTTCTTAGCGGGGGGGGAAACATTCAGTACTTC CASSLVLSGGGNIQYF
. TRBJ1-1 . TRBV4-1 TGCGCCAGCACCTATCCCGACAGGTCGAACACTGAAGCTTTCTTT CASTYPDRSNTEAFF
. TRBJ2-6 . TRBV12-3/TRBV12-4 TGTGCCAGCAGTCCACCTGACAGCCTTAAACTTGGGGCCAACGTCCTGACTTTC CASSPPDSLKLGANVLTF
. TRBJ2-6 . TRBV2 TGTGCCAGCAGTGAACTTGGGGCCAACGTCCTGACTTTC CASSELGANVLTF
few TRBJ2-4 . TRBV5-1 TGCGCCAGCAGCAACTCGGACAGCTTCAAAAACATTCAGTACTTC CASSNSDSFKNIQYF
. TRBJ2-1 . TRBV25-1 TGTGCCAGCAGTGAACAGGGGTTATACAATGAGCAGTTCTTC CASSEQGLYNEQFF
few TRBJ2-3 . TRBV4-3 TGCGCCAGCAGCCATGGGGGTTTCACAGATACGCAGTATTTT CASSHGGFTDTQYF
. TRBJ2-7 TRBD2 TRBV6-5 TGTGCCAGCAGTTATAGGGAGGGTATCCCAAGTTACGAGCAGTACTTC CASSYREGIPSYEQYF
. TRBJ2-3 . TRBV5-4 TGTGCCAGCAGCTTGAGAGGTCCTGGCACAGATACGCAGTATTTT CASSLRGPGTDTQYF
few TRBJ2-3 TRBD2 TRBV7-3 TGTGCCAGCAGCCCACAGACTAGCGGGGGGGCAGATACGCAGTATTTT CASSPQTSGGADTQYF
few TRBJ2-3 TRBD2 TRBV4-3 TGCGCCAGCAGCCAGCTCGGGACTAGCGGGGGCCCTTATACGCAGTATTTT CASSQLGTSGGPYTQYF
many TRBJ2-1 TRBD2 TRBV6-5 TGTGCCAGCAGCCCACCCAACCGACTAGCGGGGGGGGAGCAGTTCTTC CASSPPNRLAGGEQFF
. TRBJ2-3 . TRBV1 TGCACCAGCAGCCAAGACCTCAGGAGCGGGGGGCCGGCGGGCACAGATACGCAGTATTTT CTSSQDLRSGGPAGTDTQYF
few TRBJ2-3 . TRBV5-1 TGCGCCAGCAGCTTGTTTACGGCATCTAGCACAGATACGCAGTATTTT CASSLFTASSTDTQYF
many TRBJ2-7 . TRBV7-2 TGTGCCAGCAGCTTAGGGGGTACAGCCTCCTACGAGCAGTACTTC CASSLGGTASYEQYF
few TRBJ1-4 TRBD1 TRBV7-9 TGTGCCAGCAGCTGGACAGGGAGAAAACTGTTTTTT CASSWTGRKLFF
few TRBJ2-5 . TRBV9 TGTGCCAGCAGCGTAGGCGGACTCGAGGCGGGGACCCAGTACTTC CASSVGGLEAGTQYF
. TRBJ2-5 . TRBV7-2 TGTGCCAGCAGCTTAGTACCATCTCTTCGGCAGGAGACCCAGTACTTC CASSLVPSLRQETQYF
. TRBJ2-5 . TRBV29-1 TGCAGCGTTGAGGATTACGTGAGGGCAACGCAAGAGACCCAGTACTTC CSVEDYVRATQETQYF
few TRBJ2-5 . TRBV7-7 TGTGCCAGCAGCTTGACCACAACGGAGACCCAGTACTTC CASSLTTTETQYF
few TRBJ1-6 . TRBV20-1 TGCAGTGCTAGAAAAGACAGCATTGGTAATTCACCCCTCCACTTT CSARKDSIGNSPLHF
many TRBJ1-6 TRBD1 TRBV7-9 TGTGCCAGCAGCCGGGACAGTTTCACACCCCTCCACTTT CASSRDSFTPLHF
. TRBJ1-1 TRBD1 TRBV12-3/TRBV12-4 TGTGCCAGCAGTTCAGAGCCCGGACAGGCGAGGGAAGCTTTCTTT CASSSEPGQAREAFF
. TRBJ1-3 . TRBV28 TGTGCCAGCAGTTCCGGACAACTCTCTGGAAACACCATATATTTT CASSSGQLSGNTIYF
. TRBJ2-6 TRBD1 TRBV4-2 TGTGCCAGCAGCCGAAGATACAGGGGCGTCATCCCTGGGGCCAACGTCCTGACTTTC CASSRRYRGVIPGANVLTF
few TRBJ2-5 . TRBV5-1 TGCGCCAGCAGTTTAGGGATGACAGAGACCCAGTACTTC CASSLGMTETQYF
few TRBJ1-6 . TRBV20-1 TGCAGTGCGAACACCCCCCAGAATTCACCCCTCCACTTT CSANTPQNSPLHF
. TRBJ2-1 . TRBV12-3/TRBV12-4 TGTGCCAGCAGTTGGGGGGAAACCTACAATGAGCAGTTCTTC CASSWGETYNEQFF
. TRBJ2-7 TRBD1 TRBV20-1 TGCAGTGCTACCGGGACAGGCTCCTACGAGCAGTACTTC CSATGTGSYEQYF
. TRBJ1-2 . TRBV20-1 TGCAGTGCTAGACAGGGCCTCGGCGGACTCGTCGCCTATGGCTACACCTTC CSARQGLGGLVAYGYTF
few TRBJ2-5 TRBD1 TRBV20-1 TGCAGTGCTAGTTACAGGGGGCGGGAGACCCAGTACTTC CSASYRGRETQYF
once TRBJ2-1 TRBD2 TRBV5-1 TGCGCCAGCAGCTTGCGACAGGGTATACTAGCGGGGTCTTACAATGAGCAGTTCTTC CASSLRQGILAGSYNEQFF
many TRBJ1-5 . TRBV15 TGTGCCACCAGCAGAGGGGTGGGTCAGCCCCAGCATTTT CATSRGVGQPQHF